This T cell receptor beta chain was captured in a study of blood T cell repertoires in COVID-19. Study-wide context: PBMCs, B-cell-depleted T cells, or T cells were the source of the cDNA or gDNA that made up the material.

Assignment of participants to cohorts was predicated upon participant-reported clinical history. Symptom resolution, clearance, or two negative PCRs marked donors in Cohort 3 as recovered. Authors' methods: The authors estimated nucleated cell counts from reference gene primer amplification. The method was immunoSEQ multiplex PCR; TCRdb's version includes in-frame clones alone and lacks a portion of them. The V and J calls and clone size were taken over from that table, and D and trimming were inferred from the DNA. Here the sample spans 150,000 to 200,000 clones, around 90% being singletons. This TCR derives from a woman aged 18-29 years who had recovered from COVID-19. Sample: PBMCs or T cells enriched from blood (not recorded which).

The CDR3 bases are TGTGCCAGCAGTTTCCCAGGGAACACTGAAGCTTTCTTT. Its translation is CASSFPGNTEAFF. The rearrangement uses TRBV28 and TRBJ1-1; D remains unclear. The ends were cut back, 3 bases at V and 1 base at J, with 6 bases in the middle. Germline values: CDR1 MDHEN, CDR2 SYDVKM. The length of the CDR3 is 13 residues. Full variable domain (outside the CDR3, taken from reference TRBV28 and TRBJ1-1): DVKVTQSSRYLVKRTGEKVFLECVQDMDHENMFWYRQDPGLGLRLIYFSYDVKMKEKGDIPEGYSVSREKKERFSLILESASTNQTSMYLCASSFPGNTEAFFGQGTRLTVV.